This T cell receptor (beta chain) came from a study of T cells in Graves' hyperthyroidism and ophthalmopathy. Study findings and constraints: Expanded thyroid clonotypes (above 0.001) were mostly also found in blood.

Authors of the study amplified TCR beta CDR3 regions from RNA transcripts. HTBI primers were the set used in a first-round RT-PCR of the TCR CDR3. TCRdb reprocessed the multiplex PCR reads with MiXCR, giving one entry per CDR3 protein. This table has 610,000 or so distinct CDR3 sequences, under 60% appearing once. Note on this clonotype: Antigen unknown. This may stem from a read error, because a much larger clone lies one nucleotide away.

This CDR3 has 15 residues. Germline V gene sequence: CDR1 SGHNT, CDR2 YYREEE (reference sequence). V was cut by 0 bases and J by 4 bases, with 13 bases left in between. V and J are TRBV5-4 and TRBJ1-2; maybe TRBD1 (6 bases). Input material: peripheral blood or thyroid tissue (not recorded which). The sequence derives from a woman aged 18 to 35 with Graves' hyperthyroidism. The CDR3 DNA follows: TGTGCCAGCAGCTTGGTAGGGGGGCTGGCCTATGGCTACACCTTC. Translating it yields CASSLVGGLAYGYTF.